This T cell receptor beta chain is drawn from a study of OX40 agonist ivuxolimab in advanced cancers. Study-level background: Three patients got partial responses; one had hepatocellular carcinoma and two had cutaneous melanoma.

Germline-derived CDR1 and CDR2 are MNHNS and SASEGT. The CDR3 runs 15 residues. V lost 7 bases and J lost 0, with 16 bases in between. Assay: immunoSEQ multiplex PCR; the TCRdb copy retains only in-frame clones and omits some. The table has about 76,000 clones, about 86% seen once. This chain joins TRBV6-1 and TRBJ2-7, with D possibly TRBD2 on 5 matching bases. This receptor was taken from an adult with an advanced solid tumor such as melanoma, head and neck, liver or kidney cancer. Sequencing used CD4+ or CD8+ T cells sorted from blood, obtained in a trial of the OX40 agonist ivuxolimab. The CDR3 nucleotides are TGTGCCAGCATTGTCCACCCGGGGAGCTCCTACGAGCAGTACTTC. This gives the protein CASIVHPGSSYEQYF.